A single sample gave rise to the 20 T cell receptor beta chains below, sequenced in a study of OX40 agonist ivuxolimab in advanced cancers. Clones were sequenced by immunoSEQ multiplex PCR, and TCRdb holds only the in-frame ones, with some missing. The table has tens of thousands of clones, over 75% seen once. Specimen: CD4+ or CD8+ T cells sorted from blood, collected in a trial of the OX40 agonist ivuxolimab. All receptors come from an adult with an advanced solid tumor such as melanoma, head and neck, liver or kidney cancer.

This clone has a single count. The chain carries TRBV28 and TRBJ2-7; 7 nucleotides line up with TRBD1. The CDR3 length is 15 residues. Germline CDR1 and CDR2: MDHEN and SYDVKM. The junction had 6 bases not matched to a gene; V was cut back by 2 bases and J by 2 bases. This chain's CDR3 is CASSLPLGQTYEQYF. The CDR3 DNA reads TGTGCCAGCAGTTTACCTTTGGGACAGACCTACGAGCAGTACTTC.

The chain couples TRBV7-2 to TRBJ1-1, with D hard to call. CDR1 SGHTA and CDR2 FQGNSA come from the germline V gene. The CDR3 totals 14 residues. V lost 3 bases to trimming and J lost 1 base, with 9 bases between them. The chain's CDR3 is CASSFGRANTEAFF. The CDR3 DNA is TGTGCCAGCAGCTTCGGACGGGCGAACACTGAAGCTTTCTTT. The complete variable domain, with remaining parts taken from reference TRBV7-2 and TRBJ1-1, reads GAGVSQSPSNKVTEKGKDVELRCDPISGHTALYWYRQSLGQGLEFLIYFQGNSAPDKSGLPSDRFSAERTGGSVSTLTIQRTQQEDSAVYLCASSFGRANTEAFFGQGTRLTVV.

The chain has TRBV6-1 and TRBJ2-3, with 9 bases that match TRBD1. J lost 9 bases, V lost 3 bases, and 10 bases had no gene match. There are 15 residues in the CDR3. CDR1 MNHNS and CDR2 SASEGT come from the germline V gene. CDR3 bases: TGTGCCAGCAGTGAGGGGGGGACAGGGAGCTACACGCAGTATTTT. This gives the protein CASSEGGTGSYTQYF.

This clone has just a few counts. One end of the junction is discordant with germline, which a read error may explain. V is TRBV19 and J is TRBJ1-2; TRBD1 aligns across 12 bases. The CDR3 spans 16 residues. Germline V gives CDR1 LNHDA, CDR2 SQIVND (reference sequence). CDR3 DNA sequence: TGTGCCAGTAGGATAGCCGGGACAGGGGGCCACTATGGCTACACCTTC. Amino acids: CASRIAGTGGHYGYTF.

This chain joins TRBV6-5 and TRBJ2-2; D is perhaps TRBD2 (5 bases). The CDR3 spans 13 residues. Germline V CDR1 and CDR2: MNHEY, SVGAGI. V was pared by 6 bases and J by 6 bases, with 11 bases between. The chain's CDR3 is CASRLGYAGELFF. The CDR3 region has the DNA TGTGCCAGCAGACTAGGTTACGCCGGGGAGCTGTTTTTT.

The rearrangement uses TRBV6-5 and TRBJ1-3; D is possibly TRBD1 (6 bases). V was cut by 2 bases and J by 4 bases, with 9 bases left in between. The V gene's germline CDR1 is MNHEY and CDR2 SVGAGI. The CDR3 length is 14 residues. CDR3 protein: CASSYGTQGNTIYF. Here the CDR3 DNA reads TGTGCCAGCAGTTACGGGACACAGGGAAACACCATATATTTT.

V is TRBV7-9 and J is TRBJ2-2; the D gene is possibly TRBD1 (6 bases). With 8 bases removed from V and 1 base from J, the gap between germline ends came to 11 bases. This CDR3 has 14 residues. Germline V gene lookup returns CDR1 SEHNR and CDR2 FQNEAQ (reference sequence). The CDR3 is CASEPGQNTGELFF. CDR3 DNA sequence: TGTGCCAGCGAGCCGGGACAGAACACCGGGGAGCTGTTTTTT. The complete variable domain, with remaining parts taken from reference TRBV7-9 and TRBJ2-2, reads DTGVSQNPRHKITKRGQNVTFRCDPISEHNRLYWYRQTLGQGPEFLTYFQNEAQLEKSRLLSDRFSAERPKGSFSTLEIQRTEQGDSAMYLCASEPGQNTGELFFGEGSRLTVL.

The DNA for the CDR3 is TGTGCCAGCAGCTTAGGACAGGGGGAGACCCAGTACTTC. Translated, it gives CASSLGQGETQYF. The J gene is TRBJ2-5, the V gene TRBV11-2; 8 positions agree with TRBD1. Per the germline V gene, CDR1 is SGHAT and CDR2 is FQNNGV. This CDR3 region has 13 residues. The V and J ends lost 1 base and 5 bases, in that order; junction bases with no gene match: 0.

This clone was seen just once. The genes are TRBV19 and TRBJ1-4, with unresolved D. Trimming took 5 bases from V and 0 from J, leaving 10 bases between them. The germline CDR1 and CDR2 sequences are LNHDA and SQIVND (reference sequence). The CDR3 spans 15 residues. In DNA, the CDR3 is TGTGCCAGTAGTCGGACCGTTTCAACTAATGAAAAACTGTTTTTT. This encodes CASSRTVSTNEKLFF.

The chain joins TRBV5-1 to TRBJ1-3, with D hard to call. The CDR3 contains 18 residues. Germline CDR1 is SGHRS and CDR2 is YFSETQ. Trimming pared 4 bases from V and 4 bases from J, leaving 24 bases between. CDR3 protein: CASSKDGDLRTTGNTIYF. Here the CDR3 DNA reads TGCGCCAGCAGCAAGGACGGCGACCTTAGGACGACGGGAAACACCATATATTTT. The full variable domain, in which reference TRBV5-1 and TRBJ1-3 provide the parts outside the CDR3, is KAGVTQTPRYLIKTRGQQVTLSCSPISGHRSVSWYQQTPGQGLQFLFEYFSETQRNKGNFPGRFSGRQFSNSRSEMNVSTLELGDSALYLCASSKDGDLRTTGNTIYFGEGSWLTVV.

The gene calls are TRBV2 and TRBJ2-5; 7 nucleotides line up with TRBD2. Losses at the gene ends were 9 bases for V and 0 bases for J; bases not matched to a gene: 7. Germline CDR1 reads SNHLY; CDR2 reads FYNNEI. The CDR3 consists of 14 residues. The CDR3 here is CASVMGGDQETQYF. The DNA for the CDR3 is TGTGCCAGTGTAATGGGGGGGGACCAAGAGACCCAGTACTTC.

The chain carries TRBV5-1 and TRBJ2-3, with 10 bases lining up with TRBD2. V shed 3 bases and J 2 bases; nucleotides not matched to a gene: 18. The germline V gene has CDR1 SGHRS and CDR2 YFSETQ. CDR3 length: 20 amino acids. The CDR3: CASSSFSSGRPAANTDTQYF. The CDR3 region has the DNA TGCGCCAGCAGCTCATTCTCTAGCGGGAGACCGGCCGCAAACACAGATACGCAGTATTTT.

V and J are TRBV2 and TRBJ2-2; 10 nucleotides match TRBD2. This CDR3 is built from 15 residues. Losses at the gene ends were 6 bases for V and 4 bases for J; bases not matched to a gene: 5. Germline assignment: CDR1 SNHLY and CDR2 FYNNEI. CDR3 residues: CASSSAGGSTGELFF. CDR3 bases: TGTGCCAGCAGCTCAGCGGGAGGGTCCACCGGGGAGCTGTTTTTT.

The rearrangement uses TRBV30 and TRBJ2-6; perhaps D is TRBD1 or TRBD2 (5 bases each). Per the germline V gene, CDR1 is GTSNPN and CDR2 is SVGIG (reference sequence). This CDR3 is 16 amino acids long. V lost 8 bases and J 0 bases, leaving 17 bases between the germline ends. CDR3 sequence: CALDPGPSSGANVLTF. The CDR3 coding sequence is TGTGCCCTAGACCCGGGACCAAGCTCTGGGGCCAACGTCCTGACTTTC. The entire variable domain, with the rest obtained from reference TRBV30 and TRBJ2-6, is as follows: SQTIHQWPATLVQPVGSPLSLECTVEGTSNPNLYWYRQAAGRGLQLLFYSVGIGQISSEVPQNLSASRPQDRQFILSSKKLLLSDSGFYLCALDPGPSSGANVLTFGAGSRLTVL.

A single count supports this clone. The chain is built from TRBV7-9 and TRBJ2-6; D unclear. V shed 2 bases and J shed 0 bases, with 14 bases lying between them. CDR3 length: 18 amino acids. Germline assignment: CDR1 SEHNR and CDR2 FQNEAQ (reference sequence). In DNA form, the CDR3 reads TGTGCCAGCAGCTTAACAGCATTCCAGAGCTCTGGGGCCAACGTCCTGACTTTC. Its translation: CASSLTAFQSSGANVLTF.

The rearrangement joins TRBV27 to TRBJ2-1; 7 bases agree with TRBD1. This CDR3 region has 14 residues. V shed 6 bases, J shed 2 bases, and the junction held 4 bases outside the gene matches. The germline gives CDR1 MNHEY, CDR2 SMNVEV (reference sequence). The CDR3 region is CASRRGQTYNEQFF. The CDR3, as DNA: TGTGCCAGCAGGAGGGGACAGACCTACAATGAGCAGTTCTTC.

There are a few counts of this clone. V gene TRBV9 combines with J gene TRBJ1-1; 7 bases align to TRBD1. The V segment lost 0 bases and the J segment 0 bases; nucleotides outside the gene matches: 5. The germline V gene has CDR1 SGDLS and CDR2 YYNGEE. The CDR3 is 16 amino acids. The CDR3 DNA sequence: TGTGCCAGCAGCGTAGCCGCAGGGGGGATGAACACTGAAGCTTTCTTT. Translated: CASSVAAGGMNTEAFF. The variable domain in full, with the rest retrieved from reference TRBV9 and TRBJ1-1, is DSGVTQTPKHLITATGQRVTLRCSPRSGDLSVYWYQQSLDQGLQFLIQYYNGEERAKGNILERFSAQQFPDLHSELNLSSLELGDSALYFCASSVAAGGMNTEAFFGQGTRLTVV.

The chain uses TRBV18 and TRBJ2-7; possibly TRBD2 for D (6 bases). Germline-derived CDR1 and CDR2 are KGHSH and LQKENI. V was pared by 6 bases and J by 3 bases, with 12 bases between. The CDR3 is 13 amino acids. The CDR3 region is CASSPGLDYEQYF. In DNA, the CDR3 is TGTGCCAGCTCCCCGGGACTTGACTACGAGCAGTACTTC. The whole variable domain, remainder taken from reference TRBV18 and TRBJ2-7, is NAGVMQNPRHLVRRRGQEARLRCSPMKGHSHVYWYRQLPEEGLKFMVYLQKENIIDESGMPKERFSAEFPKEGPSILRIQQVVRGDSAAYFCASSPGLDYEQYFGPGTRLTVT.

The rearrangement joins TRBV6-6 to TRBJ2-1; TRBD2 matches 11 bases. Germline CDR1 reads MNHNY; CDR2 reads SVGAGI (reference sequence). V was pared by 4 bases and J by 9 bases, with 2 bases of the junction left unmatched. The CDR3 is 13 amino acids. CDR3 nucleotides: TGTGCCAGCAGTTTTGGACTAGCGGGTGAGCAGTTCTTC. This sequence encodes CASSFGLAGEQFF.

The chain carries TRBV19 and TRBJ1-3, with 7 bases matching TRBD1. Germline CDR1 LNHDA, CDR2 SQIVND (reference sequence). Trimming at V came to 5 bases and at J to 2 bases, leaving 18 bases not matched to a gene. The CDR3 runs 19 residues. DNA of the CDR3: TGTGCCAGTAGTGGCCCCGGGACAGTCAAGGCCCCCACTGGAAACACCATATATTTT. Its translation: CASSGPGTVKAPTGNTIYF.